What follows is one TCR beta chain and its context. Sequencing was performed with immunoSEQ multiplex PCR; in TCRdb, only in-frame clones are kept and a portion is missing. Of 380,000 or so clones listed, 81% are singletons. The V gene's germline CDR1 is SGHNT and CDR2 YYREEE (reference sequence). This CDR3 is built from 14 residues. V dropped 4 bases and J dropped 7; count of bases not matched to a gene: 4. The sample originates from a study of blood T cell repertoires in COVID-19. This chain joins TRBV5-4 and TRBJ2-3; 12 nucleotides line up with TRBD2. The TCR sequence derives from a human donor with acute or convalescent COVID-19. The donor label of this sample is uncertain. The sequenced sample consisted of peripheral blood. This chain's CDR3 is CASSGTSGLHTQYF. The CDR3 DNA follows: TGTGCCAGCAGCGGGACTAGCGGGTTACATACGCAGTATTTT.